This T cell receptor (beta chain) was sequenced in a study of beta chain features in type 1 diabetes. As every portion of the isolated RNA was reverse transcribed, the sequencing read expressed TCRB transcripts. Profiled with immunoSEQ multiplex PCR; TCRdb holds only in-frame clones, not every one. Here the sample spans under 350,000 clones, 8% being singletons. A few counts support this clone. Its target is unknown. Whole-study results and caveats: A possible short-template PCR bias applies equally to patients and controls.

The CDR3 loop spans 17 amino acids. The V end was cut by 1 base, the J end by 4 bases, with 18 bases between. Germline V gene sequence: CDR1 LGHNA, CDR2 YSLEER. Sequencing input: central memory CD4+ T cells from blood. This chain joins TRBV4-3 and TRBJ2-3; D gene unclear. The receptor was isolated from a woman younger than 35 in good health. The CDR3 is CASSQGRSPELADTQYF. CDR3 DNA sequence: TGCGCCAGCAGCCAAGGAAGGTCCCCGGAGCTGGCAGATACGCAGTATTTT.